Listed below are T cell receptor beta chains from one sample, sequenced in a study of T cells in localized non-small cell lung cancer. The method was immunoSEQ multiplex PCR; TCRdb's version includes in-frame clones alone and lacks a portion of them. The data show about 75,000 clones, 80% seen once. The sample consisted of peripheral blood, taken before any cancer treatment. The origin of the receptors is a female donor older than 55 with stage I lung adenocarcinoma. Both conserved end residues are part of each CDR3. The order of the fields is V gene, clone size, D gene, J gene, CDR3 DNA, CDR3 protein. A D gene is named only where the DNA matches it firmly. Some rows mark clone size as missing; the rest say once, few, many or name a class of expanded clone.

v_gene: TRBV27; abundance: .; d_gene: .; j_gene: TRBJ2-7; CDR3nt: TGTGCCAGCAGTCACGACAGTTACGAGCAGTACTTC; CDR3aa: CASSHDSYEQYF
v_gene: TRBV5-5; abundance: few; d_gene: TRBD1; j_gene: TRBJ2-6; CDR3nt: TGTGCCAGCAGCTTGAGGCAGGGGGCGGCTGGGGCCAACGTCCTGACTTTC; CDR3aa: CASSLRQGAAGANVLTF
v_gene: TRBV19; abundance: once; d_gene: .; j_gene: TRBJ2-1; CDR3nt: TGTGCCAGTAGGACCAGGGCGCACAATGAGCAGTTCTTC; CDR3aa: CASRTRAHNEQFF
v_gene: TRBV19; abundance: few; d_gene: .; j_gene: TRBJ1-2; CDR3nt: TGTGCCAGTAGCACCTCTAGGACTGAGAACTATGGCTACACCTTC; CDR3aa: CASSTSRTENYGYTF
v_gene: TRBV7-6; abundance: .; d_gene: TRBD2; j_gene: TRBJ2-1; CDR3nt: TGTGCCAGCAGCTCCGGACTAGCGGGAGCCTACAATGAGCAGTTCTTC; CDR3aa: CASSSGLAGAYNEQFF
v_gene: TRBV7-9; abundance: .; d_gene: TRBD1; j_gene: TRBJ2-7; CDR3nt: TGTGCCAGCAGCTTAGCCCGGACAGGGCGGTACGAGCAGTACTTC; CDR3aa: CASSLARTGRYEQYF
v_gene: TRBV5-1; abundance: .; d_gene: TRBD2; j_gene: TRBJ2-7; CDR3nt: TGCGCCAGCAGCCAGGGACTAGCGGGGGCCCTCGACTCCTACGAGCAGTACTTC; CDR3aa: CASSQGLAGALDSYEQYF
v_gene: TRBV4-3; abundance: few; d_gene: .; j_gene: TRBJ1-1; CDR3nt: TGCGCCAGCAGCCAAGACAGGTATGGGAACACTGAAGCTTTCTTT; CDR3aa: CASSQDRYGNTEAFF
v_gene: TRBV21-1; abundance: .; d_gene: .; j_gene: TRBJ2-7; CDR3nt: TGTGCCAGCAATGGTTATCGGGGGACCTACGAGCAGTACTTC; CDR3aa: CASNGYRGTYEQYF
v_gene: TRBV7-3; abundance: .; d_gene: .; j_gene: TRBJ2-5; CDR3nt: TGTGCCAGCAGCTTAGATTCAACCGGCAAAGAGACCCAGTACTTC; CDR3aa: CASSLDSTGKETQYF
v_gene: TRBV7-3; abundance: .; d_gene: TRBD2; j_gene: TRBJ2-2; CDR3nt: TGTGCCAGCAGCCAATTTACTAGCGGGGGGATTAACACCGGGGAGCTGTTTTTT; CDR3aa: CASSQFTSGGINTGELFF
v_gene: TRBV5-1; abundance: .; d_gene: .; j_gene: TRBJ2-7; CDR3nt: TGCGCCAGCAGCCTCGGGACCATGTTATCCGAGCAGTACTTC; CDR3aa: CASSLGTMLSEQYF
v_gene: TRBV14; abundance: once; d_gene: TRBD1; j_gene: TRBJ1-4; CDR3nt: TGTGCCAGCAGCCAACAGGGGGTGAGAGGCGAAAAACTGTTTTTT; CDR3aa: CASSQQGVRGEKLFF
v_gene: TRBV2; abundance: .; d_gene: .; j_gene: TRBJ1-4; CDR3nt: TGTGCCAGCAGACTGGAGGGGACCTCAGAAAAACTGTTTTTT; CDR3aa: CASRLEGTSEKLFF
v_gene: TRBV7-8; abundance: once; d_gene: .; j_gene: TRBJ2-7; CDR3nt: TGTGCCAGCACCAATTTGGGGGAGCCCTACGAGCAGTACTTC; CDR3aa: CASTNLGEPYEQYF
v_gene: TRBV9; abundance: once; d_gene: .; j_gene: TRBJ2-5; CDR3nt: TGTGCCAGCAGCGCCACCGGGACACCGCAAGAGACCCAGTACTTC; CDR3aa: CASSATGTPQETQYF
v_gene: TRBV5-4; abundance: .; d_gene: TRBD2; j_gene: TRBJ2-7; CDR3nt: TGTGCCAGCAGCTTGTCCGGGACTAGTGAAAACGAGCAGTACTTC; CDR3aa: CASSLSGTSENEQYF
v_gene: TRBV19; abundance: .; d_gene: .; j_gene: TRBJ2-2; CDR3nt: TGTGCCAGTAGTGTCGGGGTGGAGACCGGGGAGCTGTTTTTT; CDR3aa: CASSVGVETGELFF
v_gene: TRBV7-8; abundance: .; d_gene: .; j_gene: TRBJ1-1; CDR3nt: TGTGCCAGCAGCTTAGCGCCGCAGGCTGAGGGTGAAGCTTTCTTT; CDR3aa: CASSLAPQAEGEAFF
v_gene: TRBV19; abundance: .; d_gene: .; j_gene: TRBJ2-7; CDR3nt: TGTGCCAGTAGCTCGGTAGGGGCGGACTATCAGCAGTACTTC; CDR3aa: CASSSVGADYQQYF
v_gene: TRBV30; abundance: .; d_gene: TRBD2; j_gene: TRBJ2-7; CDR3nt: TGTGCCCGGGGGGGCTCCTACGAGCAGTACTTC; CDR3aa: CARGGSYEQYF
v_gene: TRBV13; abundance: .; d_gene: .; j_gene: TRBJ2-7; CDR3nt: TGTGCCAGCAGCTCGGGTCGGAACACCTACGAGCAGTACTTC; CDR3aa: CASSSGRNTYEQYF
v_gene: TRBV5-1; abundance: .; d_gene: .; j_gene: TRBJ2-1; CDR3nt: TGCGCCAGCAGCTCGTTGGGCACCAAGATCGACTCCTACAATGAGCAGTTCTTC; CDR3aa: CASSSLGTKIDSYNEQFF
v_gene: TRBV25-1; abundance: few; d_gene: TRBD1; j_gene: TRBJ2-2; CDR3nt: TGTGCCAGCAGTGAACAGGGGGCGCGGGTCGGGGAGCTGTTTTTT; CDR3aa: CASSEQGARVGELFF
v_gene: TRBV5-1; abundance: once; d_gene: .; j_gene: TRBJ2-2; CDR3nt: TGCGCCAGCAGCTTGATAACGGGCGGGGAGCTGTTTTTT; CDR3aa: CASSLITGGELFF
v_gene: TRBV30; abundance: .; d_gene: .; j_gene: TRBJ1-1; CDR3nt: TGTGCCTGGAGTGTGGGAGGATCTATCAACACTGAAGCTTTCTTT; CDR3aa: CAWSVGGSINTEAFF
v_gene: TRBV6-5; abundance: .; d_gene: TRBD2; j_gene: TRBJ2-7; CDR3nt: TGTGCCAGCATGGGTAGCGGGGCCGGGGAGTACGAGCAGTACTTC; CDR3aa: CASMGSGAGEYEQYF
v_gene: TRBV4-2; abundance: .; d_gene: .; j_gene: TRBJ2-1; CDR3nt: TGTGCCAGCAGCCAATCACGAGGGGCCTATGAGCAGTTCTTC; CDR3aa: CASSQSRGAYEQFF
v_gene: TRBV7-2; abundance: .; d_gene: TRBD1; j_gene: TRBJ1-1; CDR3nt: TGTGCCAGCAGCTCTCAACAGGGGACTGAAGCTTTCTTT; CDR3aa: CASSSQQGTEAFF
v_gene: TRBV28; abundance: .; d_gene: .; j_gene: TRBJ2-1; CDR3nt: TGTGCCAGCAGTTTAATGATCAAACCTCAGTTCTTC; CDR3aa: CASSLMIKPQFF
v_gene: TRBV4-1; abundance: .; d_gene: TRBD1; j_gene: TRBJ1-5; CDR3nt: TGCGCCAGCAGCCAAGATTGGGACAGGTATCAGCCCCAGCATTTT; CDR3aa: CASSQDWDRYQPQHF
v_gene: TRBV7-6; abundance: .; d_gene: TRBD2; j_gene: TRBJ2-1; CDR3nt: TGTGCCAGCAGTTCTCACCTAGCGGGAGGGGCGGATGAGCAGTTCTTC; CDR3aa: CASSSHLAGGADEQFF
v_gene: TRBV19; abundance: .; d_gene: .; j_gene: TRBJ1-3; CDR3nt: TGTGCCAGTATACAGGGACGGAACACCATATATTTT; CDR3aa: CASIQGRNTIYF
v_gene: TRBV18; abundance: .; d_gene: .; j_gene: TRBJ1-3; CDR3nt: TGTGCCAGCTCATCAGGATTTATCGACACCATATATTTT; CDR3aa: CASSSGFIDTIYF